This is a list of T cell receptor beta chains from one sample in a study of blood T cell repertoires in COVID-19. Sequencing used immunoSEQ multiplex PCR; TCRdb keeps in-frame clones, though not all of them. The table lists about 410,000 clones, 89% of them singletons. The source material was peripheral blood. These receptors were taken from a woman in her thirties or forties with COVID-19, enrolled during active disease. Both conserved end residues are part of each CDR3. A D gene is named only where the DNA matches it firmly. Clone size appears in some rows only: once, few, many, or a class for an expanded clone.

j_gene: TRBJ2-1
abundance: -
d_gene: TRBD2
v_gene: TRBV20-1
CDR3aa: CSASGTSGHYNEQFF
CDR3nt: TGCAGTGCTAGTGGGACTAGCGGGCACTACAATGAGCAGTTCTTC

j_gene: TRBJ2-3
abundance: -
d_gene: -
v_gene: TRBV7-2
CDR3aa: CASSLVTGRTDTQYF
CDR3nt: TGTGCCAGCAGCTTAGTTACGGGGAGAACAGATACGCAGTATTTT

j_gene: TRBJ1-4
abundance: -
d_gene: -
v_gene: TRBV25-1
CDR3aa: CASSPDRGSTNEKLFF
CDR3nt: TGTGCCAGCAGTCCCGACCGAGGGAGTACTAATGAAAAACTGTTTTTT

j_gene: TRBJ2-3
abundance: -
d_gene: TRBD2
v_gene: TRBV4-1
CDR3aa: CASSPPAAGSTDTQYF
CDR3nt: TGCGCCAGCAGCCCGCCCGCAGCGGGGAGCACAGATACGCAGTATTTT

j_gene: TRBJ2-7
abundance: -
d_gene: TRBD2
v_gene: TRBV5-6
CDR3aa: CASSITRAGDEQYF
CDR3nt: TGTGCCAGCAGTATCACCCGGGCGGGAGACGAGCAGTACTTC

j_gene: TRBJ2-5
abundance: few
d_gene: -
v_gene: TRBV28
CDR3aa: CASNKRGIGDETQYF
CDR3nt: TGTGCCAGCAATAAAAGGGGGATAGGGGATGAGACCCAGTACTTC

j_gene: TRBJ2-5
abundance: -
d_gene: -
v_gene: TRBV5-5
CDR3aa: CASSVRGIIQETQYF
CDR3nt: TGTGCCAGCTCAGTTAGGGGGATTATACAAGAGACCCAGTACTTC

j_gene: TRBJ2-4
abundance: -
d_gene: -
v_gene: TRBV4-3
CDR3aa: CASSQDWSVVAKNIQYF
CDR3nt: TGCGCCAGCAGCCAAGATTGGTCGGTAGTAGCCAAAAACATTCAGTACTTC

j_gene: TRBJ2-1
abundance: -
d_gene: -
v_gene: TRBV7-3
CDR3aa: CASSGGALGEQFF
CDR3nt: TGTGCCAGCAGCGGGGGGGCCCTAGGGGAGCAGTTCTTC

j_gene: TRBJ2-7
abundance: -
d_gene: TRBD1
v_gene: TRBV27
CDR3aa: CASSFGTDNYEQYF
CDR3nt: TGTGCCAGCAGTTTCGGGACAGACAACTACGAGCAGTACTTC

j_gene: TRBJ1-1
abundance: -
d_gene: -
v_gene: TRBV27
CDR3aa: CASSRGTEAFF
CDR3nt: TGTGCCAGCAGCCGAGGCACTGAAGCTTTCTTT

j_gene: TRBJ2-1
abundance: -
d_gene: -
v_gene: TRBV10-3
CDR3aa: CAISERAGVGNEQFF
CDR3nt: TGTGCCATCAGTGAAAGGGCAGGGGTGGGCAATGAGCAGTTCTTC

j_gene: TRBJ2-5
abundance: -
d_gene: -
v_gene: TRBV11-3
CDR3aa: CASSLGGGQETQYF
CDR3nt: TGTGCCAGCAGCTTAGGGGGGGGGCAGGAGACCCAGTACTTC

j_gene: TRBJ2-7
abundance: -
d_gene: TRBD2
v_gene: TRBV28
CDR3aa: CASGPGLAGITYEQYF
CDR3nt: TGTGCCAGCGGCCCCGGACTAGCGGGTATTACCTACGAGCAGTACTTC

j_gene: TRBJ1-6
abundance: -
d_gene: -
v_gene: TRBV18
CDR3aa: CASSPLEGNSPLHF
CDR3nt: TGTGCCAGCTCACCACTGGAGGGGAATTCACCCCTCCACTTT

j_gene: TRBJ1-5
abundance: -
d_gene: -
v_gene: TRBV2
CDR3aa: CASSAGGNSNQPQHF
CDR3nt: TGTGCCAGCAGTGCCGGGGGTAATAGCAATCAGCCCCAGCATTTT

j_gene: TRBJ1-1
abundance: -
d_gene: -
v_gene: TRBV21-1
CDR3aa: CASSVRISSGTEAFF
CDR3nt: TGTGCCAGCAGTGTCAGGATTTCTAGCGGGACTGAAGCTTTCTTT

j_gene: TRBJ2-2
abundance: -
d_gene: TRBD2
v_gene: TRBV5-5
CDR3aa: CASSFLAGANTGELFF
CDR3nt: TGTGCCAGCAGCTTTCTAGCGGGGGCCAACACCGGGGAGCTGTTTTTT

j_gene: TRBJ2-7
abundance: -
d_gene: TRBD2
v_gene: TRBV9
CDR3aa: CASSVGGLAREQYF
CDR3nt: TGTGCCAGCAGCGTAGGGGGACTAGCGCGGGAGCAGTACTTC

j_gene: TRBJ2-5
abundance: -
d_gene: TRBD2
v_gene: TRBV20-1
CDR3aa: CSASQGGRGLAGGPLQETQYF
CDR3nt: TGCAGTGCTAGTCAAGGAGGACGCGGGCTAGCGGGGGGGCCCCTTCAGGAGACCCAGTACTTC

j_gene: TRBJ2-3
abundance: -
d_gene: -
v_gene: TRBV11-2
CDR3aa: CASSLEVSVADTQYF
CDR3nt: TGTGCCAGCAGCTTAGAAGTCTCAGTTGCAGATACGCAGTATTTT

j_gene: TRBJ2-1
abundance: -
d_gene: TRBD2
v_gene: TRBV15
CDR3aa: CATKPSGMYNEQFF
CDR3nt: TGTGCCACCAAGCCCAGCGGGATGTACAATGAGCAGTTCTTC

j_gene: TRBJ2-6
abundance: -
d_gene: -
v_gene: TRBV19
CDR3aa: CASSKEGSSGANVLTF
CDR3nt: TGTGCCAGTAGTAAAGAGGGGAGCTCTGGGGCCAACGTCCTGACTTTC

j_gene: TRBJ1-2
abundance: -
d_gene: TRBD1
v_gene: TRBV4-1
CDR3aa: CASSQWTGGTLGYTF
CDR3nt: TGCGCCAGCAGCCAATGGACAGGGGGAACTCTTGGCTACACCTTC

j_gene: TRBJ1-2
abundance: -
d_gene: -
v_gene: TRBV7-2
CDR3aa: CASSLGDVRYTF
CDR3nt: TGTGCCAGCAGCCTCGGAGACGTTAGGTACACCTTC

j_gene: TRBJ1-2
abundance: -
d_gene: -
v_gene: TRBV28
CDR3aa: CASSEPGGAVGYTF
CDR3nt: TGTGCCAGCAGTGAACCGGGGGGCGCGGTTGGCTACACCTTC

j_gene: TRBJ1-5
abundance: -
d_gene: -
v_gene: TRBV5-8
CDR3aa: CASTPVPRSSNQPQHF
CDR3nt: TGTGCCAGCACCCCGGTCCCGAGGAGTAGCAATCAGCCCCAGCATTTT

j_gene: TRBJ2-2
abundance: -
d_gene: -
v_gene: TRBV18
CDR3aa: CASFLRPSGAPNTGELFF
CDR3nt: TGTGCCAGCTTTCTGCGGCCCAGCGGAGCCCCGAACACCGGGGAGCTGTTTTTT

j_gene: TRBJ2-5
abundance: -
d_gene: -
v_gene: TRBV2
CDR3aa: CASTGSWSQYF
CDR3nt: TGTGCCAGCACCGGTTCCTGGTCCCAGTACTTC

j_gene: TRBJ2-2
abundance: -
d_gene: -
v_gene: TRBV28
CDR3aa: CASSHYKGANTGELFF
CDR3nt: TGTGCCAGCAGTCATTACAAGGGGGCGAACACCGGGGAGCTGTTTTTT

j_gene: TRBJ1-2
abundance: -
d_gene: TRBD1
v_gene: TRBV28
CDR3aa: CASSRGTGSSYGYTF
CDR3nt: TGTGCCAGCAGCCGCGGGACAGGGAGTTCCTATGGCTACACCTTC

j_gene: TRBJ1-4
abundance: few
d_gene: -
v_gene: TRBV6-5
CDR3aa: CASSPRSRGEKLFF
CDR3nt: TGTGCCAGCAGTCCCCGATCCCGCGGAGAAAAACTGTTTTTT

j_gene: TRBJ1-2
abundance: -
d_gene: TRBD1
v_gene: TRBV15
CDR3aa: CATSSETGAYGYTF
CDR3nt: TGTGCCACCAGCAGCGAGACAGGGGCTTATGGCTACACCTTC

j_gene: TRBJ1-4
abundance: few
d_gene: -
v_gene: TRBV3-1/TRBV3-2
CDR3aa: CASSPAGTFPEKLFF
CDR3nt: TGTGCCAGCAGCCCCGCCGGGACATTTCCTGAAAAACTGTTTTTT

j_gene: TRBJ2-7
abundance: -
d_gene: -
v_gene: TRBV5-1
CDR3aa: CASSLQGLEQYF
CDR3nt: TGCGCCAGCAGCTTACAGGGTCTCGAGCAGTACTTC

j_gene: TRBJ2-3
abundance: -
d_gene: -
v_gene: TRBV9
CDR3aa: CASSVSPSTDTQYF
CDR3nt: TGTGCCAGCAGCGTTAGCCCGAGCACAGATACGCAGTATTTT

j_gene: TRBJ2-7
abundance: -
d_gene: -
v_gene: TRBV5-1
CDR3aa: CASSFFGQSSGDEQYF
CDR3nt: TGCGCCAGCAGCTTTTTCGGACAGTCCTCCGGGGACGAGCAGTACTTC

j_gene: TRBJ1-1
abundance: few
d_gene: -
v_gene: TRBV4-1
CDR3aa: CASSPGGQGRTEAFF
CDR3nt: TGCGCCAGCAGCCCGGGGGGGCAGGGGAGGACTGAAGCTTTCTTT

j_gene: TRBJ2-7
abundance: -
d_gene: -
v_gene: TRBV9
CDR3aa: CASSVGGNPYEQYF
CDR3nt: TGTGCCAGCAGCGTAGGAGGGAATCCCTACGAGCAGTACTTC

j_gene: TRBJ2-3
abundance: -
d_gene: TRBD2
v_gene: TRBV7-8
CDR3aa: CASSLTGRADTQYF
CDR3nt: TGTGCCAGCAGCCTAACCGGGAGGGCAGATACGCAGTATTTT

j_gene: TRBJ1-5
abundance: -
d_gene: TRBD1
v_gene: TRBV28
CDR3aa: CASSRPTGGNQPQHF
CDR3nt: TGTGCCAGCAGTCGCCCGACAGGGGGCAATCAGCCCCAGCATTTT